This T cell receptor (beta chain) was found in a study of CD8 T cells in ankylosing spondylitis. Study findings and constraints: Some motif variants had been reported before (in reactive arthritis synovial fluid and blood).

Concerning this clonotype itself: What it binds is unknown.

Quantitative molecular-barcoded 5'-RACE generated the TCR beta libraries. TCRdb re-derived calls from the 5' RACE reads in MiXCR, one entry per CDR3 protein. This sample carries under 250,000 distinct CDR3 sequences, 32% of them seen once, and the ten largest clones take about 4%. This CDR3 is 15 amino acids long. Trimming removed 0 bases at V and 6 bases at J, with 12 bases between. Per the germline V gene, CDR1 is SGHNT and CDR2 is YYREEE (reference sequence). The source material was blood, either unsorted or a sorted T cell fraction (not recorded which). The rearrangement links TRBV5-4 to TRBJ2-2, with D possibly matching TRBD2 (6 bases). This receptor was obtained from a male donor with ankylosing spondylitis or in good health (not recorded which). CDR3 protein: CASSLVGTVPGELFF. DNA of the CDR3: TGTGCCAGCAGCTTGGTTGGGACTGTTCCCGGGGAGCTGTTTTTT.